These 25 T cell receptor beta chains were sequenced from one sample in a study of shared clonotypes between healthy human individuals. This table comes from immunoSEQ multiplex PCR, and its TCRdb copy is limited to in-frame clones, with some not included. This sample has about 2.4 million clones, with over 85% found just once. The source material was naive CD4+ T cells from PBMCs. The sample's subset: CD45RA+ positively selected. Receptors originate from a man aged 18 to 30 in good health. Some clones in this sample may be carry-over from other donors' samples.

The chain is built from TRBV28 and TRBJ2-7, with 10 bases aligning to TRBD1. CDR1 and CDR2 from the germline V gene are MDHEN and SYDVKM. CDR3 length: 22 amino acids. J gave up 6 bases and V 5 bases, and 31 bases lay outside the gene matches. The CDR3 DNA reads TGTGCCAGCAGTCGACCAACCCTCGCAACACCTCCGGGACAGGGGTTTGGATTCGAGCAGTACTTC. It yields the protein CASSRPTLATPPGQGFGFEQYF.

The CDR3: CASSLFPPVDYEQYF. The CDR3 region has the DNA TGTGCCAGCAGTTTATTCCCGCCAGTGGATTACGAGCAGTACTTC. V is TRBV27 and J is TRBJ2-7; D remains unclear. The CDR3 covers 15 residues. The V gene lost 1 base and the J gene lost 4 bases, with 14 bases spanning the gap. From germline, CDR1 is MNHEY and CDR2 SMNVEV (reference sequence).

The chain's CDR3 is CASSLGQNSYEQYF. CDR3 DNA: TGTGCCAGCTCACTGGGACAAAACTCCTACGAGCAGTACTTC. The V call is TRBV18, the J call TRBJ2-7; the D gene is possibly TRBD1 (6 bases). Trimming pared 4 bases from V and 0 bases from J, leaving 10 bases between. Germline CDR1 KGHSH, CDR2 LQKENI. The CDR3 consists of 14 residues.

In its sample, this clone was seen once. The J gene is TRBJ2-2, the V gene TRBV2; TRBD1 aligns across 7 bases. V lost 9 bases and J lost 4; bases outside the gene matches: 8. In germline, CDR1 is SNHLY, CDR2 FYNNEI. CDR3 length equals 14 residues. The DNA for the CDR3 is TGTGCCAGTGGGAGACAGGGTTTCACCGGGGAGCTGTTTTTT. It codes for CASGRQGFTGELFF. The entire variable domain, with the rest obtained from reference TRBV2 and TRBJ2-2, is as follows: EPEVTQTPSHQVTQMGQEVILRCVPISNHLYFYWYRQILGQKVEFLVSFYNNEISEKSEIFDDQFSVERPDGSNFTLKIRSTKLEDSAMYFCASGRQGFTGELFFGEGSRLTVL.

The rearrangement links TRBV7-8 to TRBJ2-7, with D unclear. The germline CDR1 and CDR2 sequences are SGHVS and FQNEAQ. There are 15 residues in the CDR3. Trimming removed 3 bases from V and 3 bases from J, with 15 bases in between. DNA of the CDR3: TGTGCCAGCAGCTTCTTCTCAAAGGCAGGCTACGAGCAGTACTTC. It translates to CASSFFSKAGYEQYF. Variable domain in full (rest from reference TRBV7-8 and TRBJ2-7): GAGVSQSPRYKVAKRGQDVALRCDPISGHVSLFWYQQALGQGPEFLTYFQNEAQLDKSGLPSDRFFAERPEGSVSTLKIQRTQQEDSAVYLCASSFFSKAGYEQYFGPGTRLTVT.

The rearrangement joins TRBV7-3 to TRBJ2-2; TRBD2 agrees at 7 bases. The CDR3 sequence is 16 residues long. Germline V gene data show CDR1 as SGHTA and CDR2 as FQGTGA. V shed 1 base, J shed 4 bases, and the junction held 6 bases outside the gene matches. The DNA of the CDR3 is TGTGCCAGCAGCTTAAGGGCGGGAGCGACCACCGGGGAGCTGTTTTTT. This sequence encodes CASSLRAGATTGELFF.

The chain is built from TRBV7-7 and TRBJ2-5, with TRBD2 identical over 12 bases. CDR1 SSHAT and CDR2 FNYEAQ come from the germline V gene (reference sequence). This CDR3 contains 15 residues. V lost 4 bases, J lost 7 bases, and 7 bases stayed unmatched. CDR3 sequence: CASSSTSGSEGTQYF. The DNA of the CDR3 is TGTGCCAGCAGCTCGACTAGCGGGAGTGAGGGGACCCAGTACTTC.

The chain couples TRBV7-3 to TRBJ2-3; 11 bases fit TRBD2. CDR3 length equals 16 residues. CDR1 is SGHTA and CDR2 is FQGTGA in the germline V gene. Germline trimming cut 4 bases from V and 4 bases from J; bases unmatched to any gene: 7. In nucleotides, the CDR3 is TGTGCCAGCAGCTCGACCCAACTAGCGGGGGCAGATACGCAGTATTTT. Protein product: CASSSTQLAGADTQYF.

V is TRBV5-4 and J is TRBJ1-2; the D is unclear. Looked up from germline, CDR1 is SGHNT and CDR2 is YYREEE (reference sequence). The CDR3 spans 13 residues. The germline V and J ends were trimmed by 6 bases and 8 bases, with 17 bases remaining between them. The CDR3 nucleotides read TGTGCCAGCAATCTGGATCATTTCTCGGGCTACACCTTC. Its protein product is CASNLDHFSGYTF.

The chain carries TRBV29-1 and TRBJ2-7, with a possible D match to TRBD1 (5 bases). V lost 6 bases, J lost 5 bases, and 17 bases lay in between. CDR3 length equals 13 residues. Germline V gives CDR1 SQVTM, CDR2 ANQGSEA. The CDR3 loop reads CSVRMSGHNEQYF. CDR3 sequence (DNA): TGCAGCGTACGGATGTCAGGGCACAACGAGCAGTACTTC.

The chain joins TRBV14 to TRBJ1-3; D gene uncertain. Deletions cut 1 base from V and 7 bases from J, with 5 bases between. This CDR3 is 12 amino acids long. The germline V gene encodes CDR1 SGHDN and CDR2 FVKESK. The CDR3 region is CASSQVPNTIYF. CDR3 nucleotides: TGTGCCAGCAGCCAAGTCCCGAACACCATATATTTT. The entire variable domain, with the rest obtained from reference TRBV14 and TRBJ1-3, is as follows: EAGVTQFPSHSVIEKGQTVTLRCDPISGHDNLYWYRRVMGKEIKFLLHFVKESKQDESGMPNNRFLAERTGGTYSTLKVQPAELEDSGVYFCASSQVPNTIYFGEGSWLTVV.

This clone came up once. The chain has TRBV11-2 and TRBJ2-3; a weak D match, TRBD2 (6 bases). The CDR3 runs to 16 residues. CDR1 SGHAT and CDR2 FQNNGV come from the germline V gene. The V and J ends lost 1 base and 0 bases respectively, with 11 bases between them. CDR3 DNA sequence: TGTGCCAGCAGCTTAGTTGGGGGGTCTAGCACAGATACGCAGTATTTT. Translation gives CASSLVGGSSTDTQYF.

The rearrangement uses TRBV5-6 and TRBJ2-5, with TRBD1 matching 8 bases. CDR1 SGHDT and CDR2 YYEEEE come from the germline V gene. Trimming cost V 3 bases and J 5 bases; bases outside gene matches: 9. The CDR3 has 15 residues. This chain's CDR3 is CASSWGPGGSETQYF. CDR3 bases: TGTGCCAGCAGCTGGGGCCCAGGGGGCAGCGAGACCCAGTACTTC.

This sequence joins TRBV5-6 and TRBJ2-5; tentative D call: TRBD2 (6 bases). With 5 bases removed from V and 1 base from J, the gap between germline ends came to 15 bases. The CDR3 consists of 15 residues. Germline V lookup: CDR1 SGHDT, CDR2 YYEEEE. The CDR3 is CASSPGTHPQETQYF. The DNA of the CDR3 is TGTGCCAGCAGTCCCGGGACTCATCCCCAAGAGACCCAGTACTTC. Full variable domain (outside the CDR3, taken from reference TRBV5-6 and TRBJ2-5): DAGVTQSPTHLIKTRGQQVTLRCSPKSGHDTVSWYQQALGQGPQFIFQYYEEEERQRGNFPDRFSGHQFPNYSSELNVNALLLGDSALYLCASSPGTHPQETQYFGPGTRLLVL.

As DNA, the CDR3 is TGTGCCAGCAGCTTGGTTGGAGCTTACACAGATACGCAGTATTTT. Encoded protein: CASSLVGAYTDTQYF. This sequence joins TRBV5-6 and TRBJ2-3, with D hard to call. This CDR3 contains 15 residues. Germline CDR1 reads SGHDT; CDR2 reads YYEEEE. Trimming cost V 0 bases and J 2 bases, with 10 bases left between them. The full variable domain, its missing parts supplied by reference TRBV5-6 and TRBJ2-3, is DAGVTQSPTHLIKTRGQQVTLRCSPKSGHDTVSWYQQALGQGPQFIFQYYEEEERQRGNFPDRFSGHQFPNYSSELNVNALLLGDSALYLCASSLVGAYTDTQYFGPGTRLTVL.

The chain carries TRBV28 and TRBJ2-1; D is unresolved. Germline loops: CDR1 MDHEN, CDR2 SYDVKM. The CDR3 covers 12 residues. V dropped 7 bases and J dropped 8 bases, with 12 bases sitting between them. The DNA for the CDR3 is TGTGCCAGCAATCCCGACCGGGATGAGCAGTTCTTC. Encoded protein: CASNPDRDEQFF.

J is TRBJ2-7 and V is TRBV29-1; 12 bases match TRBD1. The V gene end was trimmed by 5 bases and the J gene end by 4 bases; junction bases not matched to a gene: 9. Germline V lookup: CDR1 SQVTM, CDR2 ANQGSEA. CDR3 length: 15 amino acids. Here the CDR3 reads CSVLIPGQGAYEQYF. CDR3 sequence (DNA): TGCAGCGTTCTTATCCCGGGACAGGGGGCGTACGAGCAGTACTTC.

V usage is TRBV6-6 and J usage is TRBJ2-7; D gene uncertain. CDR1 is MNHNY and CDR2 is SVGAGI in the germline V gene (reference sequence). Trimming cost V 6 bases and J 7 bases, with 13 bases left between them. The CDR3 has 12 amino acids. DNA for the CDR3: TGTGCCAGCAGCTCCGTCTTGTGGGAGCAGTACTTC. It encodes CASSSVLWEQYF.

The V gene is TRBV7-8, the J gene TRBJ2-5, with TRBD1 matching 7 bases. V lost 5 bases to trimming and J lost 7 bases; unmatched junction nucleotides: 19. Germline CDR1 and CDR2: SGHVS and FQNEAQ. The CDR3 has 17 residues. In DNA form, the CDR3 reads TGTGCCAGCAGCCCGGGACAGCCTGCTAGCTCCATCGGGACCCAGTACTTC. Its protein product is CASSPGQPASSIGTQYF.

This rearrangement joins TRBV7-9 to TRBJ2-5; D is unresolved. The CDR3 is 13 amino acids. With 3 bases removed from V and 4 bases from J, the gap between germline ends came to 9 bases. Germline CDR1 reads SEHNR; CDR2 reads FQNEAQ (reference sequence). The DNA of the CDR3 is TGTGCCAGCAGCTTTTTGTCCCCAGAGACCCAGTACTTC. As protein: CASSFLSPETQYF.

For this clone: The sample holds other DNA sequences that translate to the same CDR3. The rearrangement uses TRBV5-1 and TRBJ2-1; the match to TRBD1 covers 8 bases. The CDR3 has 15 residues. V was clipped by 4 bases and J by 0 bases; unmatched bases: 3. Germline V gives CDR1 SGHRS, CDR2 YFSETQ. The CDR3 bases are TGCGCCAGCAGCCTAACAGGGGGCTCCTACAATGAGCAGTTCTTC. Its protein is CASSLTGGSYNEQFF.

The chain combines TRBV28 with TRBJ2-5; 7 nucleotides align to TRBD1. Trimming at V came to 2 bases and at J to 5 bases, leaving 8 bases not matched to a gene. In germline, CDR1 is MDHEN, CDR2 SYDVKM. The CDR3 sequence is 15 residues long. The CDR3 nucleotides read TGTGCCAGCAGTTTACTGAGGGGGCCATATGAGACCCAGTACTTC. Translating gives CASSLLRGPYETQYF.

Note on this clone: The same CDR3 is also encoded by other DNA sequences in this sample. This chain joins TRBV5-1 and TRBJ2-7; TRBD2 matches 10 bases. Unmatched junction bases numbered 4, after V lost 0 bases and J lost 1 base. CDR1 is SGHRS, CDR2 YFSETQ, per germline. This CDR3 contains 16 residues. The CDR3 sequence is CASSLGASGSSYEQYF. The CDR3 coding sequence is TGCGCCAGCAGCTTGGGGGCTAGCGGGAGTTCCTACGAGCAGTACTTC.

The rearrangement links TRBV19 to TRBJ2-7, with D perhaps matching TRBD2 (5 bases). The CDR3 is made up of 12 amino acids. Germline V lookup: CDR1 LNHDA, CDR2 SQIVND (reference sequence). Trimming cost V 5 bases and J 7 bases, with 12 bases left between them. In nucleotides, the CDR3 is TGTGCCAGTAGTGGTTACACGGGGGAGCAGTACTTC. Protein: CASSGYTGEQYF. Variable domain in full (rest from reference TRBV19 and TRBJ2-7): DGGITQSPKYLFRKEGQNVTLSCEQNLNHDAMYWYRQDPGQGLRLIYYSQIVNDFQKGDIAEGYSVSREKKESFPLTVTSAQKNPTAFYLCASSGYTGEQYFGPGTRLTVT.

The chain links TRBV18 to TRBJ2-7, with 8 bases that match TRBD1. The junction had 6 bases not matched to a gene; V was cut back by 4 bases and J by 1 base. Looked up from germline, CDR1 is KGHSH and CDR2 is LQKENI. The CDR3 spans 15 residues. CDR3 nucleotides: TGTGCCAGCTCACGGGCCGGGACAGGTTCCTACGAGCAGTACTTC. It yields the protein CASSRAGTGSYEQYF.